A selection of T cell receptor beta chains follows, all from one sample in a study of beta chain features in type 1 diabetes. Clones were sequenced by immunoSEQ multiplex PCR, and TCRdb holds only the in-frame ones, with some missing. The top ten clones hold around 0.12% of a sample with about 650,000 clones, roughly 12% of them seen once. The sequenced material came from naive CD4+ T cells from blood. The receptor set was obtained from a man aged 30-40 years with type 1 diabetes. The CDR3 runs from the conserved cysteine through the conserved F or W. Each record gives: J gene, clone size, D gene, V gene, CDR3 DNA, CDR3 protein. A D gene is named only where the DNA matches it firmly. Only part of the rows carry a size: once, few, many, or a class if the clone is expanded.

j_call: TRBJ2-7; clone_size: NA; d_call: NA; v_call: TRBV20-1; cdr3_nt: TGCAGTGCCCCAGCGAACTACGAGCAGTACTTC; cdr3_aa: CSAPANYEQYF
j_call: TRBJ1-2; clone_size: NA; d_call: TRBD1; v_call: TRBV5-4; cdr3_nt: TGTGCCAGCAGCACGGACAGGACGTTTTATGGCTACACCTTC; cdr3_aa: CASSTDRTFYGYTF
j_call: TRBJ2-1; clone_size: few; d_call: TRBD2; v_call: TRBV6-5; cdr3_nt: TGTGCCAGCTCTCCAGGGACTAGCGGGAGCAATGAGCAGTTCTTC; cdr3_aa: CASSPGTSGSNEQFF
j_call: TRBJ1-3; clone_size: NA; d_call: NA; v_call: TRBV29-1; cdr3_nt: TGCAGCGTTGCTCTTTTCCGGACAGACTCTGGAAACACCATATATTTT; cdr3_aa: CSVALFRTDSGNTIYF
j_call: TRBJ2-7; clone_size: NA; d_call: NA; v_call: TRBV7-2; cdr3_nt: TGTGCCAGCAGCTTAGCAAGGACACCACCTTACGAGCAGTACTTC; cdr3_aa: CASSLARTPPYEQYF
j_call: TRBJ2-3; clone_size: NA; d_call: NA; v_call: TRBV10-2; cdr3_nt: TGCGCCTCCCGACTCGTTAGCACAGATACGCAGTATTTT; cdr3_aa: CASRLVSTDTQYF
j_call: TRBJ1-2; clone_size: few; d_call: NA; v_call: TRBV7-9; cdr3_nt: TGTGCCAGCAGCCTAACCGTTTGGTATGGCTACACCTTC; cdr3_aa: CASSLTVWYGYTF
j_call: TRBJ2-7; clone_size: few; d_call: NA; v_call: TRBV28; cdr3_nt: TGTGCCTCCCGGGACGCGAGGTCCTACGAGCAGTACTTC; cdr3_aa: CASRDARSYEQYF
j_call: TRBJ1-6; clone_size: NA; d_call: NA; v_call: TRBV6-5; cdr3_nt: TGTGCCAGCAGTTTCTCGGGACAACTTGCTTCACCCCTCCACTTT; cdr3_aa: CASSFSGQLASPLHF
j_call: TRBJ2-7; clone_size: NA; d_call: NA; v_call: TRBV23-1; cdr3_nt: TGCGCCAGCAGCCAGGGGGAGGGACGAGCGGAGCAGTACTTC; cdr3_aa: CASSQGEGRAEQYF
j_call: TRBJ2-7; clone_size: NA; d_call: TRBD1; v_call: TRBV4-3; cdr3_nt: TGCGCCAGCAGCCTTACACGGGACAGCTACGAGCAGTACTTC; cdr3_aa: CASSLTRDSYEQYF
j_call: TRBJ1-6; clone_size: few; d_call: NA; v_call: TRBV6-6; cdr3_nt: TGTGCCAGCGGGGAATCACCCCTCCACTTT; cdr3_aa: CASGESPLHF
j_call: TRBJ2-1; clone_size: few; d_call: NA; v_call: TRBV29-1; cdr3_nt: TGCAGCGTTGACCGGGCAGAGAACAATGAGCAGTTCTTC; cdr3_aa: CSVDRAENNEQFF
j_call: TRBJ1-1; clone_size: few; d_call: NA; v_call: TRBV7-2; cdr3_nt: TGTGCCAGCAGCGACCGACAGAACACTGAAGCTTTCTTT; cdr3_aa: CASSDRQNTEAFF
j_call: TRBJ2-7; clone_size: few; d_call: NA; v_call: TRBV5-6; cdr3_nt: TGTGCCAGCAGCTTACAGGGAAACCCCCCCTACGAGCAGTACTTC; cdr3_aa: CASSLQGNPPYEQYF
j_call: TRBJ1-5; clone_size: few; d_call: NA; v_call: TRBV7-9; cdr3_nt: TGTGCCAGCAGCTTATCGGGAGGGAATCAGCCCCAGCATTTT; cdr3_aa: CASSLSGGNQPQHF
j_call: TRBJ1-2; clone_size: few; d_call: TRBD1; v_call: TRBV16; cdr3_nt: TGTGCCAGCAGCCAATGGGACAGGGAGAAGGGTGGCTACACCTTC; cdr3_aa: CASSQWDREKGGYTF
j_call: TRBJ2-5; clone_size: few; d_call: TRBD1; v_call: TRBV5-1; cdr3_nt: TGCGCCAGCAGCTTGGTGGGGACAGACCAAGAGACCCAGTACTTC; cdr3_aa: CASSLVGTDQETQYF
j_call: TRBJ1-4; clone_size: NA; d_call: NA; v_call: TRBV6-5; cdr3_nt: TGTGCCAGCAGTTGGGAACAGGGCGGAACTAATGAAAAACTGTTTTTT; cdr3_aa: CASSWEQGGTNEKLFF
j_call: TRBJ1-1; clone_size: NA; d_call: NA; v_call: TRBV2; cdr3_nt: TGTGCCAGCAGTGAATTTGTCCGTAACACTGAAGCTTTCTTT; cdr3_aa: CASSEFVRNTEAFF
j_call: TRBJ1-2; clone_size: few; d_call: NA; v_call: TRBV6-5; cdr3_nt: TGTGCCAGCAGTTACTCGTCAGGGCCAGGCTATGGCTACACCTTC; cdr3_aa: CASSYSSGPGYGYTF
j_call: TRBJ2-5; clone_size: NA; d_call: TRBD2; v_call: TRBV29-1; cdr3_nt: TGCAGCGTTGCAAGACTAGCGGGGGGACGAGGGGAGACCCAGTACTTC; cdr3_aa: CSVARLAGGRGETQYF
j_call: TRBJ2-5; clone_size: NA; d_call: NA; v_call: TRBV7-7; cdr3_nt: TGTGCCAGCAGCCCGAACCCGCAAGAGACCCAGTACTTC; cdr3_aa: CASSPNPQETQYF
j_call: TRBJ1-2; clone_size: NA; d_call: TRBD1; v_call: TRBV10-2; cdr3_nt: TGCGCCAGCAGTTCCGACAGGGCTAACTATGGCTACACCTTC; cdr3_aa: CASSSDRANYGYTF
j_call: TRBJ1-4; clone_size: NA; d_call: NA; v_call: TRBV5-6; cdr3_nt: TGTGCCAGCAGCTTGGATAGGGAAAAACTGTTTTTT; cdr3_aa: CASSLDREKLFF
j_call: TRBJ2-5; clone_size: few; d_call: TRBD1; v_call: TRBV12-5; cdr3_nt: TGTGCTAGTGGTAGAGTTACAGGGGACGGAGAGACCCAGTACTTC; cdr3_aa: CASGRVTGDGETQYF
j_call: TRBJ2-3; clone_size: few; d_call: NA; v_call: TRBV5-4; cdr3_nt: TGTGCCAGCAGCCGTACGTCCGGCCAGACAGATACGCAGTATTTT; cdr3_aa: CASSRTSGQTDTQYF
j_call: TRBJ2-1; clone_size: few; d_call: NA; v_call: TRBV29-1; cdr3_nt: TGCAGCGTGCAGCCCGTGGTAGGTCTCGCGGTTGAGCAGTTCTTC; cdr3_aa: CSVQPVVGLAVEQFF
j_call: TRBJ1-4; clone_size: few; d_call: NA; v_call: TRBV11-2; cdr3_nt: TGTGCCAGCAGCCGAAGGGGCGCCGGGGGAACTAATGAAAAACTGTTTTTT; cdr3_aa: CASSRRGAGGTNEKLFF
j_call: TRBJ1-6; clone_size: NA; d_call: NA; v_call: TRBV11-2; cdr3_nt: TGTGCCAGCAGCGTACAGGGAAGGTACTCACCCCTCCACTTT; cdr3_aa: CASSVQGRYSPLHF
j_call: TRBJ1-2; clone_size: few; d_call: NA; v_call: TRBV29-1; cdr3_nt: TGCAGCGCGAGAGGGACTGCTAGACCGCACCAATTC; cdr3_aa: CSARGTARPHQF
j_call: TRBJ2-1; clone_size: few; d_call: NA; v_call: TRBV4-1; cdr3_nt: TGCGCCAGCAGCCAAGGAAGTTCTCTCTACAATGAGCAGTTCTTC; cdr3_aa: CASSQGSSLYNEQFF
j_call: TRBJ1-5; clone_size: NA; d_call: NA; v_call: TRBV18; cdr3_nt: TGTGCCAGCTCACCACTGGGACACCAAGAAGGCCAGCCCCAGCATTTT; cdr3_aa: CASSPLGHQEGQPQHF
j_call: TRBJ1-2; clone_size: NA; d_call: TRBD1; v_call: TRBV18; cdr3_nt: TGTGCCAGCTCACCGCTGTCTGGACAGGGCTATGGCTACACCTTC; cdr3_aa: CASSPLSGQGYGYTF
j_call: TRBJ2-1; clone_size: few; d_call: TRBD1; v_call: TRBV9; cdr3_nt: TGTGCCAGCAGCGCTGTCTACAGGGGGTTATCCTACAATGAGCAGTTCTTC; cdr3_aa: CASSAVYRGLSYNEQFF
j_call: TRBJ2-2; clone_size: NA; d_call: NA; v_call: TRBV7-2; cdr3_nt: TGTGCCAGCAGCTTATCAGGGAGTCAGACCGGGGAGCTGTTTTTT; cdr3_aa: CASSLSGSQTGELFF
j_call: TRBJ2-7; clone_size: few; d_call: NA; v_call: TRBV4-3; cdr3_nt: TGCGCCAGCAGCCAAGATACCCCAGGGTACTACGAGCAGTACTTC; cdr3_aa: CASSQDTPGYYEQYF